This entry describes one T cell receptor beta chain. Its target is not known. CDR1 is SGHRS, CDR2 YFSETQ, per germline. Trimming shortened V by 1 base and J by 4 bases, and 5 bases separated the two germline ends. The CDR3 contains 12 residues. The data belong to a study of shared clonotypes between healthy human individuals. Only in-frame clones appear in the TCRdb table, and some are missing; sequencing was by immunoSEQ multiplex PCR. Here the sample spans 2,100,000 or so clones, approximately 94% being singletons. Points from the study as a whole: Non-shared clonotypes had lower generation probabilities than those shared by all four donors.

Material: naive CD4+ T cells sorted from blood. The subset denotes: CD45RA+ positively selected. The receptor was isolated from a man aged 18-30 years in good health. The chain uses TRBV5-1 and TRBJ1-2; D gene uncertain. The CDR3 sequence: CASSLSFYGYTF. The CDR3 DNA sequence: TGCGCCAGCAGCTTGTCTTTCTATGGCTACACCTTC.